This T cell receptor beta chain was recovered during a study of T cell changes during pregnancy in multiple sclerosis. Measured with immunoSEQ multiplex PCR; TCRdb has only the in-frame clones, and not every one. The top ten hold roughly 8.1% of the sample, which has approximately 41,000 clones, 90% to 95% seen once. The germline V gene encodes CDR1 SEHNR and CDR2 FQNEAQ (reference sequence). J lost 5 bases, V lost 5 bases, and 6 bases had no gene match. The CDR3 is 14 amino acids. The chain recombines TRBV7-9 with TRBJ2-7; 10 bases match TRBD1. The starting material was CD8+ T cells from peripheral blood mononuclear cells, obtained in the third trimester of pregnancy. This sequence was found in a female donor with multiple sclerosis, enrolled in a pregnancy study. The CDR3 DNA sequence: TGTGCCAGCAGCCCCAGACAGGGGGCCCACGAGCAGTACTTC. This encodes CASSPRQGAHEQYF.